A single sample gave rise to the 21 T cell receptor beta chains below, sequenced in a study of blood T cell repertoires in COVID-19. Measured with immunoSEQ multiplex PCR; TCRdb has only the in-frame clones, and not every one. The sample gives a few hundred thousand clones, about 86% of which show up once; roughly 3.8% is in the top ten. The sequenced material came from PBMCs or T cells enriched from blood (not recorded which). The source is a woman aged 40 to 55 with acute COVID-19.

J is TRBJ2-5 and V is TRBV18; D call uncertain. The CDR3 is 12 residues long. The germline V and J ends were trimmed by 8 bases and 5 bases, with 12 bases remaining between them. CDR1 and CDR2 (germline): KGHSH, LQKENI. CDR3 amino acids: CASTSSRETQYF. As DNA, the CDR3 is TGTGCCAGCACTTCATCACGGGAGACCCAGTACTTC.

The rearrangement uses TRBV28 and TRBJ2-6; the D gene is possibly TRBD2 (5 bases). The germline V and J ends were trimmed by 6 bases and 0 bases, with 15 bases remaining between them. The CDR3 sequence is 17 residues long. Looked up from germline, CDR1 is MDHEN and CDR2 is SYDVKM. The CDR3 nucleotides are TGTGCCAGCAGATCCGACGGACTGAACTCTGGGGCCAACGTCCTGACTTTC. It translates to CASRSDGLNSGANVLTF.

The V and J genes are TRBV24-1 and TRBJ1-2; 9 nucleotides agree with TRBD1. Trimming took 4 bases from V and 4 from J; bases not matched to a gene: 12. The CDR3 extends over 17 amino acids. The germline gives CDR1 KGHDR, CDR2 SFDVKD. This CDR3 is CATSETGTGTRAYGYTF. CDR3 DNA sequence: TGTGCCACCAGTGAGACCGGGACAGGGACGAGGGCCTATGGCTACACCTTC.

This chain joins TRBV29-1 and TRBJ2-7, with D possibly being TRBD1 (6 bases). Germline values: CDR1 SQVTM, CDR2 ANQGSEA. This CDR3 contains 13 residues. Between the trimmed V and J ends, which lost 7 bases and 6 bases, there was a span of 19 bases. The CDR3 loop reads CSASPTGNGEQYF. The CDR3 nucleotides are TGCAGCGCTTCCCCCACAGGGAACGGCGAGCAGTACTTC.

This rearrangement joins TRBV10-2 to TRBJ1-2, with 7 bases fitting TRBD1. Germline V lookup: CDR1 WSHSY, CDR2 SAAADI. This CDR3 is built from 15 residues. V lost 6 bases to trimming and J lost 4 bases; unmatched junction nucleotides: 11. CDR3 region: CASSTRDSDLYGYTF. The CDR3 DNA reads as TGCGCCAGCAGCACCCGGGACAGCGACCTCTATGGCTACACCTTC.

The chain has TRBV27 and TRBJ2-1; weak D call: TRBD2 (5 bases). CDR1 and CDR2 from the germline V gene are MNHEY and SMNVEV (reference sequence). This CDR3 spans 14 amino acids. V lost 3 bases, J lost 9 bases, and 15 bases lay in between. The CDR3 spells CASSFLLGAAEQFF. CDR3 in DNA: TGTGCCAGCAGTTTTCTACTGGGAGCGGCTGAGCAGTTCTTC.

The chain carries TRBV4-3 and TRBJ1-3, with D maybe TRBD1 (5 bases). The V end was cut by 4 bases, the J end by 0 bases, with 7 bases between. CDR1 is LGHNA and CDR2 is YSLEER in the germline V gene. The CDR3 is 14 residues long. The CDR3 is CASSRDSSGNTIYF. The DNA for the CDR3 is TGCGCCAGCAGCCGAGACAGCTCTGGAAACACCATATATTTT.

The genes are TRBV7-9 and TRBJ1-6, with 7 bases lining up with TRBD1. Germline CDR1 reads SEHNR; CDR2 reads FQNEAQ (reference sequence). The CDR3 consists of 14 residues. J lost 9 bases, V lost 0 bases, and 2 bases had no gene match. CDR3 protein: CASSLAQGTSPLHF. The CDR3 DNA sequence: TGTGCCAGCAGCTTAGCACAGGGGACTTCACCCCTCCACTTT.

V gene TRBV2 combines with J gene TRBJ1-6; D is perhaps TRBD1 (5 bases). Germline-derived CDR1 and CDR2 are SNHLY and FYNNEI. V shed 7 bases and J shed 10 bases, with 11 bases lying between them. The CDR3 sequence is 12 residues long. This chain's CDR3 is CASMREGSPLHF. CDR3 DNA sequence: TGTGCCAGCATGAGGGAGGGGTCACCCCTCCACTTT.

This chain links TRBV30 with TRBJ2-1; no clear D gene. Trimming shortened V by 2 bases and J by 3 bases, and 2 bases separated the two germline ends. The CDR3 extends over 11 amino acids. The germline CDR1 and CDR2 sequences are GTSNPN and SVGIG (reference sequence). The CDR3 nucleotides are TGTGCCTGGAGTCGCTACAATGAGCAGTTCTTC. Translation gives CAWSRYNEQFF. The variable domain in full, with the rest retrieved from reference TRBV30 and TRBJ2-1, is SQTIHQWPATLVQPVGSPLSLECTVEGTSNPNLYWYRQAAGRGLQLLFYSVGIGQISSEVPQNLSASRPQDRQFILSSKKLLLSDSGFYLCAWSRYNEQFFGPGTRLTVL.

The CDR3 region has the DNA TGTGCCAGCAGCCACATGGACTCTGCCAAAAACATTCAGTACTTC. This translates into CASSHMDSAKNIQYF. This sequence joins TRBV4-2 and TRBJ2-4, with D possibly TRBD2 on 5 matching bases. Germline CDR1 and CDR2: LGHNA and YNFKEQ. V was cut by 3 bases and J by 1 base, with 10 bases left in between. This CDR3 contains 15 residues.

The chain carries TRBV11-1 and TRBJ2-7; 12 positions match TRBD2. V gave up 6 bases and J gave up 2 bases; unmatched junction bases: 5. This CDR3 is 15 amino acids long. In germline, CDR1 is SGHAT, CDR2 FQDESV (reference sequence). In DNA, the CDR3 is TGTGCCAGCAGGCCGACTAGCGGGAGCCCCTACGAGCAGTACTTC. This sequence encodes CASRPTSGSPYEQYF.

The V gene is TRBV2, the J gene TRBJ1-1, with D possibly matching TRBD1 (6 bases). The germline V gene has CDR1 SNHLY and CDR2 FYNNEI. V lost 0 bases, J lost 3 bases, and 11 bases lay in between. The CDR3 spans 15 residues. As DNA, the CDR3 is TGTGCCAGCAGTGAAGCTTGGGCAGGGGACACTGAAGCTTTCTTT. Amino acids: CASSEAWAGDTEAFF.

A word on this clone: The junction departs from the called germline gene at one end, perhaps through a read error. The chain is built from TRBV12-3 or TRBV12-4 and TRBJ2-7, with D possibly being TRBD1 (6 bases). The CDR3 covers 13 residues. The CDR3 reads CASSRDTPYERYF. CDR3 DNA: TGTGCCAGCAGCCGGGACACACCCTACGAGCGGTACTTC.

The genes are TRBV11-1 and TRBJ2-1; 11 bases agree with TRBD2. V shed 2 bases, J shed 3 bases, and the junction held 0 bases outside the gene matches. Germline values: CDR1 SGHAT, CDR2 FQDESV (reference sequence). The CDR3 extends over 15 amino acids. CDR3 nucleotide sequence: TGTGCCAGCAGCTTAACTAGCGGGAGCTACAATGAGCAGTTCTTC. Protein: CASSLTSGSYNEQFF.

Of note for this clone: The same CDR3 arises from other DNA sequences in this sample as well. The chain links TRBV11-3 to TRBJ2-1; 7 nucleotides line up with TRBD2. CDR3 length equals 13 residues. Per germline, CDR1 SGHNT and CDR2 YENEEA. The V and J ends lost 3 bases and 4 bases, in that order; junction bases with no gene match: 0. The CDR3 DNA reads TGTGCCAGCAGCTTTAGCGGGTACAATGAGCAGTTCTTC. Protein product: CASSFSGYNEQFF.

The chain links TRBV27 to TRBJ2-1; 10 bases agree with TRBD2. This CDR3 is built from 18 residues. The germline gives CDR1 MNHEY, CDR2 SMNVEV (reference sequence). The J segment lost 0 bases and the V segment lost 2 bases, leaving 7 bases of the junction unmatched. CDR3 loop: CASSLLAGAASSYNEQFF. The CDR3 DNA sequence: TGTGCCAGCAGTTTACTAGCGGGAGCGGCCAGCTCCTACAATGAGCAGTTCTTC.

This sequence joins TRBV19 and TRBJ1-5, with D perhaps matching TRBD1 (6 bases). The CDR3 spans 16 residues. Germline V gives CDR1 LNHDA, CDR2 SQIVND (reference sequence). V was shortened by 1 base and J by 1 base, with 11 bases between the two germline ends. The CDR3 sequence is CASSIVGGPSNQPQHF. DNA for the CDR3: TGTGCCAGTAGTATAGTTGGGGGCCCCAGCAATCAGCCCCAGCATTTT.

CDR3 DNA: TGTGCCAGCAGTTACGGGCTCGGGGAGCTGTTTTTT. This sequence encodes CASSYGLGELFF. This rearrangement joins TRBV6-5 to TRBJ2-2; D uncertain. This CDR3 contains 12 residues. CDR1 and CDR2 from the germline V gene are MNHEY and SVGAGI. Trimming removed 2 bases from V and 7 bases from J, with 5 bases in between.

This clone has more than one count but fewer than ten. This sequence joins TRBV2 and TRBJ2-7, with a weak D call TRBD1 (6 bases). Trimming pared 6 bases from V and 3 bases from J, leaving 18 bases between. The CDR3 runs to 15 residues. The germline CDR1 and CDR2 sequences are SNHLY and FYNNEI. The CDR3 nucleotides are TGTGCCAGCAGAACCGGAGGCAGGGGAGTCTACGAGCAGTACTTC. As protein: CASRTGGRGVYEQYF.

The chain links TRBV29-1 to TRBJ2-2; D is perhaps TRBD2 (6 bases). The CDR3 has 14 residues. Trimming removed 6 bases from V and 0 bases from J, with 11 bases in between. The germline CDR1 and CDR2 sequences are SQVTM and ANQGSEA. The CDR3 sequence: CSVSGTANTGELFF. The CDR3, as DNA: TGCAGCGTGTCCGGGACTGCGAACACCGGGGAGCTGTTTTTT.